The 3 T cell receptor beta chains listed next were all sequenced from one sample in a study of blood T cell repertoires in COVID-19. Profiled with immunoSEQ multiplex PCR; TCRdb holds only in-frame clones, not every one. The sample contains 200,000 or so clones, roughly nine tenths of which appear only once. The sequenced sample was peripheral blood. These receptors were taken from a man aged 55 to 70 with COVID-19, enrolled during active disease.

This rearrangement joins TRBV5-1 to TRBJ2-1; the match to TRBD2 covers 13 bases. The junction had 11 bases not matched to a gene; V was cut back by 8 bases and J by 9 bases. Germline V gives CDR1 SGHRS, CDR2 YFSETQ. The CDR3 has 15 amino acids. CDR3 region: CASKTGTSGVGEQFF. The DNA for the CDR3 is TGCGCCAGTAAGACCGGGACTAGCGGGGTAGGTGAGCAGTTCTTC.

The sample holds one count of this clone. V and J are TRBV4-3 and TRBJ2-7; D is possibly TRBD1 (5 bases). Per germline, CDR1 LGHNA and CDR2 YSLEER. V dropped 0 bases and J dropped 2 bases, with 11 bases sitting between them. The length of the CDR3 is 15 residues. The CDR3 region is CASSQDSGNTYEQYF. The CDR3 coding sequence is TGCGCCAGCAGCCAAGATTCAGGGAATACCTACGAGCAGTACTTC.

The chain's CDR3 is CSVARGIAEAFF. CDR3 nucleotides: TGCAGCGTTGCCAGGGGAATTGCTGAAGCTTTCTTT. The J gene is TRBJ1-1, the V gene TRBV29-1, with D maybe TRBD1 (6 bases). V lost 4 bases and J lost 6, with 12 bases in between. The CDR3 covers 12 residues. Germline CDR1 reads SQVTM; CDR2 reads ANQGSEA. Based on the CDR3 plus reference TRBV29-1 and TRBJ1-1, the full variable domain is SAVISQKPSRDICQRGTSLTIQCQVDSQVTMMFWYRQQPGQSLTLIATANQGSEATYESGFVIDKFPISRPNLTFSTLTVSNMSPEDSSIYLCSVARGIAEAFFGQGTRLTVV.